This T cell receptor (beta chain) was sequenced during a study of Graves' ophthalmopathy and Graves' hyperthyroidism. This clonotype has a count of ten or more. Its antigen is still unknown. Study-wide results and limits: Among expanded thyroid clonotypes above 0.001 frequency, most also occurred in blood.

The CDR3 spans 17 residues. CDR1 and CDR2 from the germline V gene are MNHEY and SVGAGI. The V segment lost 5 bases and the J segment 5 bases; nucleotides outside the gene matches: 12. Amplification of the TCR beta CDR3 regions used RNA transcripts (as template). HTBI primers were used in a first-round RT-PCR, which preceded a second-round multiplex PCR. Using its own MiXCR run on the multiplex PCR reads, TCRdb lists one record per CDR3 protein. The sample records over 500,000 distinct CDR3 sequences, about a fifth being singletons. The TCR comes from a woman between 18 and 29 years old with stable Graves' hyperthyroidism. Some clones in this sample may be carry-over from other donors' samples. The gene calls are TRBV6-5 and TRBJ2-5, with TRBD1 matching 12 bases. Sample: peripheral blood. CDR3 in amino acids: CASSHLGGQGAAETQYF. Written as DNA, the CDR3 is TGTGCCAGCAGTCATTTAGGGGGACAGGGGGCGGCTGAGACCCAGTACTTC.